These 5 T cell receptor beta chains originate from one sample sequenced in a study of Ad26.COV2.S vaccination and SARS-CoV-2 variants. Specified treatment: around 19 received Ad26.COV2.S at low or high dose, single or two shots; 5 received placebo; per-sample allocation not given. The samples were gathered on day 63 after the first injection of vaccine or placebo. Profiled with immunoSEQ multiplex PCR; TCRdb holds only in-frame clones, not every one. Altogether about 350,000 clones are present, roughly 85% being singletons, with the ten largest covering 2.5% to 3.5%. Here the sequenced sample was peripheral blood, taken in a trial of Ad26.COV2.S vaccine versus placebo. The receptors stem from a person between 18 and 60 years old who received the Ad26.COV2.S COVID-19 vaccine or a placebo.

DNA of the CDR3: TGTGCCAGCAGCTTAGGAGGACAGCACTCCTACGAGCAGTACTTC. Protein product: CASSLGGQHSYEQYF. This chain connects TRBV7-2 to TRBJ2-7; tentatively, D is TRBD1 (6 bases). From germline, CDR1 is SGHTA and CDR2 FQGNSA. The CDR3 sequence is 15 residues long. Trimming shortened V by 1 base and J by 0 bases, and 10 bases separated the two germline ends.

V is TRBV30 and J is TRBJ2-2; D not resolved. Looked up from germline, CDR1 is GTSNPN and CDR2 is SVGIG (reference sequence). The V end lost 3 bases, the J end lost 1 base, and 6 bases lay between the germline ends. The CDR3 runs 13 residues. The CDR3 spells CAWRWENTGELFF. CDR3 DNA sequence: TGTGCCTGGAGATGGGAGAACACCGGGGAGCTGTTTTTT.

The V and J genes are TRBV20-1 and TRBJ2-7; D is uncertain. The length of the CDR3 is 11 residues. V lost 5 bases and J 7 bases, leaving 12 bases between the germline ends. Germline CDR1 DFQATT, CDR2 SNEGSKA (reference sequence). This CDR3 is CSAGDVGEQYF. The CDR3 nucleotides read TGCAGTGCTGGTGATGTGGGTGAGCAGTACTTC.

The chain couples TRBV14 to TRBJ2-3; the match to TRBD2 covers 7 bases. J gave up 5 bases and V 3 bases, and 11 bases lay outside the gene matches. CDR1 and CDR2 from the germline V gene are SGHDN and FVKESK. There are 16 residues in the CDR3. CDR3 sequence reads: CASSHLGRGSGDTQYF. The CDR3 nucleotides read TGTGCCAGCAGCCACCTGGGGAGGGGATCCGGAGATACGCAGTATTTT.

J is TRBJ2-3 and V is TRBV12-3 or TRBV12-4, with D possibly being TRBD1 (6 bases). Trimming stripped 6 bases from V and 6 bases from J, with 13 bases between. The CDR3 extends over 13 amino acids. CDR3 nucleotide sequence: TGTGCCAGCAGGCTCCCAGGGGTGGATACGCAGTATTTT. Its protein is CASRLPGVDTQYF.